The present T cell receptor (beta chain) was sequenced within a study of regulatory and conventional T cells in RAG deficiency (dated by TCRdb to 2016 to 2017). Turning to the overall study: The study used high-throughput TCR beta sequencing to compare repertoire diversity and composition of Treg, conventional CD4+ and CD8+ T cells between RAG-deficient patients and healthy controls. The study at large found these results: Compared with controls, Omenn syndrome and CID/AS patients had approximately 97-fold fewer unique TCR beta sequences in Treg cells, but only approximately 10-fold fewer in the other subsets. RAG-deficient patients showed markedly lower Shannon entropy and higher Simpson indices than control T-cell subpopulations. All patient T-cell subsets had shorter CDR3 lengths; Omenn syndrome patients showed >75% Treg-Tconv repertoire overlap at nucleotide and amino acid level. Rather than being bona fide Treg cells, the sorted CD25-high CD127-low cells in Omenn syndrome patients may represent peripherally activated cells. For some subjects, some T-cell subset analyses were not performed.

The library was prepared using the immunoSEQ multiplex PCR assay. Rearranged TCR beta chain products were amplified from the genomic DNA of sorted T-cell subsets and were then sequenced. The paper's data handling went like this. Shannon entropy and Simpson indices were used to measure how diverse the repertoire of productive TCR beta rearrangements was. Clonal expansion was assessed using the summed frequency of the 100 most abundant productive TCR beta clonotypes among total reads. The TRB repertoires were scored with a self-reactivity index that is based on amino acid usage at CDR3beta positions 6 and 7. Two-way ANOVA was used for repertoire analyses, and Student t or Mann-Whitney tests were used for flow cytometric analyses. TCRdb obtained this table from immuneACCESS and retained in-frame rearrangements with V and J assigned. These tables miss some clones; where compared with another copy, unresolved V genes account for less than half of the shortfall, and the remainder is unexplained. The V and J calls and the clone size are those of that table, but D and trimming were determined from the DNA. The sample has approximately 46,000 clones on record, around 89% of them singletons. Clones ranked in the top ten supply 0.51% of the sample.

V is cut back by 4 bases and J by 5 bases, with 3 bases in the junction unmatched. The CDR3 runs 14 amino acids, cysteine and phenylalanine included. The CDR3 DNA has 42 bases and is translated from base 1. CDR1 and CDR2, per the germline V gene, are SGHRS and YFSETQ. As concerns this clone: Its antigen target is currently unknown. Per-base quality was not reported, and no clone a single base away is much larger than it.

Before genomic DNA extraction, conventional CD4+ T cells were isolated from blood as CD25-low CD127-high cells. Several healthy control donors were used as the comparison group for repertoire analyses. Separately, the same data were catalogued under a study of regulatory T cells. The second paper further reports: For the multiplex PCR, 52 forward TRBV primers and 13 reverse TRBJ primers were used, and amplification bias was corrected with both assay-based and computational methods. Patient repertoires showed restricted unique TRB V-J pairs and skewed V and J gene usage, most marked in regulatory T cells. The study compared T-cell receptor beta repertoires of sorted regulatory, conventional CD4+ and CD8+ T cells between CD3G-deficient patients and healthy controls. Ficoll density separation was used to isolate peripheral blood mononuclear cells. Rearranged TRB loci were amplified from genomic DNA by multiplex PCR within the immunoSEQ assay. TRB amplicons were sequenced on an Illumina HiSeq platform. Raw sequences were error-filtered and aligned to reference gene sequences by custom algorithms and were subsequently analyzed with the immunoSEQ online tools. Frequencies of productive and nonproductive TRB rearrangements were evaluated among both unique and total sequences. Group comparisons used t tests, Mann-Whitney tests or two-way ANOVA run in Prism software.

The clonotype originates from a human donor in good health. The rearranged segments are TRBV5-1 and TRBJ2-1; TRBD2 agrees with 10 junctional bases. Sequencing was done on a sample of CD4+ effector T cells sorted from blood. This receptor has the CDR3 CASSRAGGHNEQFF. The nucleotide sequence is TGCGCCAGCAGCAGAGCGGGAGGGCACAATGAGCAGTTCTTC. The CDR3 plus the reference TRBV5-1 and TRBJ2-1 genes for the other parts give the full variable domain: KAGVTQTPRYLIKTRGQQVTLSCSPISGHRSVSWYQQTPGQGLQFLFEYFSETQRNKGNFPGRFSGRQFSNSRSEMNVSTLELGDSALYLCASSRAGGHNEQFFGPGTRLTVL.